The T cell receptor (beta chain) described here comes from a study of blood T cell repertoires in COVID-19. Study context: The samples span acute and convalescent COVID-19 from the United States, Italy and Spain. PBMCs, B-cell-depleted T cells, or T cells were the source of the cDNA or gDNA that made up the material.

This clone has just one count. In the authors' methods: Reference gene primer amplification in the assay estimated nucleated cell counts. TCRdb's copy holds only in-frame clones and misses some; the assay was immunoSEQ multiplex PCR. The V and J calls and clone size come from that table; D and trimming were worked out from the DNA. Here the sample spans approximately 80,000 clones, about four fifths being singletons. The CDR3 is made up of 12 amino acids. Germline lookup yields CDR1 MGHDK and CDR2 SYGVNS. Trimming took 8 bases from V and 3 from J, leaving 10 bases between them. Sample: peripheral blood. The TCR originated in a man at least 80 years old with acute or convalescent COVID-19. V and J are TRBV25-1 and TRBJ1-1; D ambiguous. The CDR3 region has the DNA TGTGCCAGCGCCGGGGAGTACACTGAAGCTTTCTTT. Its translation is CASAGEYTEAFF.